These T cell receptor beta chains were read from a single sample in a study of human T cells and chemical hapten exposure. A single record per CDR3 protein comes from TCRdb applying MiXCR to the RACE reads. This sample has about 98,000 distinct CDR3 sequences, with roughly 10% found just once. The sequences come from whole blood, collected in connection with sensitization to the hapten diphenylcyclopropenone (DPC). The receptors were gathered from a woman aged 55-70 years with alopecia areata. Some clones in this sample may be carry-over from other donors' samples. Both conserved end residues are part of each CDR3. Each record gives: CDR3 protein, CDR3 DNA, clone size, J gene, CDR3 length, D gene, V gene. A D gene is named only where the DNA matches it firmly. Size is stated for part of the rows, as once, few or many counts, or as a class when the clone is expanded.

CDR3: CASSTRDRGPTNEKLFF
DNA: TGCGCCAGCAGCACCCGGGACAGGGGTCCAACTAATGAAAAACTGTTTTTT
size: many
J: TRBJ1-4
length: 17
D: TRBD1
V: TRBV5-1

CDR3: CASSLPGQGAIEQFF
DNA: TGTGCCAGCAGCCTACCGGGACAGGGGGCGATCGAGCAGTTCTTC
size: NA
J: TRBJ2-1
length: 15
D: TRBD1
V: TRBV3-1

CDR3: CASGSDPGSTDTQYF
DNA: TGTGCTAGTGGTTCGGATCCGGGGAGCACAGATACGCAGTATTTT
size: NA
J: TRBJ2-3
length: 15
D: NA
V: TRBV12-5

CDR3: CASSPPGYNSPLHF
DNA: TGTGCCAGCAGTCCCCCAGGTTATAATTCACCCCTCCACTTT
size: NA
J: TRBJ1-6
length: 14
D: NA
V: TRBV12-3/TRBV12-4

CDR3: CSVGSLRLAGTYNEQFF
DNA: TGCAGCGTTGGGTCCCTTAGACTAGCGGGGACCTACAATGAGCAGTTCTTC
size: many
J: TRBJ2-1
length: 17
D: TRBD2
V: TRBV29-1

CDR3: CASSGHRTSIVNLRVIGWYF
DNA: TGTGCCAGCAGTGGCCATCGGACTAGCATCGTGAATCTCCGGGTTATTGGGTGGTACTTC
size: few
J: TRBJ2-7
length: 20
D: TRBD2
V: TRBV2

CDR3: CASRSDRGNNEQFF
DNA: TGTGCCAGCAGATCCGACAGGGGTAACAATGAGCAGTTCTTC
size: NA
J: TRBJ2-1
length: 14
D: TRBD1
V: TRBV6-1

CDR3: CASSYGLGYEAFF
DNA: TGTGCCAGCAGTTACGGATTAGGGTATGAAGCTTTCTTT
size: many
J: TRBJ1-1
length: 13
D: NA
V: TRBV6-6

CDR3: CASSLVGTGNTEAFF
DNA: TGTGCCAGCAGTTTAGTAGGAACAGGGAACACTGAAGCTTTCTTT
size: many
J: TRBJ1-1
length: 15
D: NA
V: TRBV27

CDR3: CASSPRGPTGGNQPQHF
DNA: TGTGCCAGCAGCCCAAGGGGACCGACGGGTGGCAATCAGCCCCAGCATTTT
size: many
J: TRBJ1-5
length: 17
D: NA
V: TRBV7-8

CDR3: CASSSNSAGELFF
DNA: TGTGCCAGCAGCTCAAATAGTGCCGGGGAGCTGTTTTTT
size: many
J: TRBJ2-2
length: 13
D: NA
V: TRBV7-2

CDR3: CSAKRRSNTGELFF
DNA: TGCAGTGCCAAGCGCAGGTCGAACACCGGGGAGCTGTTTTTT
size: few
J: TRBJ2-2
length: 14
D: NA
V: TRBV20-1

CDR3: CSVGRRPDTQYF
DNA: TGCAGCGTTGGTAGGAGGCCAGATACGCAGTATTTT
size: few
J: TRBJ2-3
length: 12
D: NA
V: TRBV29-1

CDR3: CASSVRETNEKLFF
DNA: TGTGCCAGCAGTGTCAGGGAAACTAATGAAAAACTGTTTTTT
size: NA
J: TRBJ1-4
length: 14
D: NA
V: TRBV25-1

CDR3: CASSLVPGQNVLTF
DNA: TGTGCCAGCAGCTTAGTTCCGGGACAAAACGTCCTGACTTTC
size: NA
J: TRBJ2-6
length: 14
D: NA
V: TRBV7-9

CDR3: CSVEDTPRETQYF
DNA: TGCAGCGTTGAAGATACCCCTAGGGAGACCCAGTACTTC
size: many
J: TRBJ2-5
length: 13
D: NA
V: TRBV29-1

CDR3: CASSNPTAGYSPLHF
DNA: TGTGCCAGCAGTAACCCAACCGCCGGTTACTCACCCCTCCACTTT
size: many
J: TRBJ1-6
length: 15
D: NA
V: TRBV6-5

CDR3: CASSQEPAGWTEAFF
DNA: TGCGCCAGCAGCCAAGAACCAGCGGGGTGGACTGAAGCTTTCTTT
size: once
J: TRBJ1-1
length: 15
D: NA
V: TRBV4-3

CDR3: CASSLPAGGPGDTQYF
DNA: TGCGCCAGCAGCTTGCCAGCGGGGGGGCCAGGAGATACGCAGTATTTT
size: few
J: TRBJ2-3
length: 16
D: TRBD2
V: TRBV5-1

CDR3: CASSDPTGGEKLFF
DNA: TGTGCCAGCTCAGACCCAACAGGAGGCGAAAAACTGTTTTTT
size: NA
J: TRBJ1-4
length: 14
D: NA
V: TRBV18

CDR3: CASSLVGSIKETQYF
DNA: TGCGCCAGCAGCTTGGTTGGATCCATCAAAGAGACCCAGTACTTC
size: few
J: TRBJ2-5
length: 15
D: NA
V: TRBV5-1

CDR3: CASSRGTGVTGNTIYF
DNA: TGTGCCAGCTCCAGGGGCACAGGGGTCACTGGAAACACCATATATTTT
size: many
J: TRBJ1-3
length: 16
D: TRBD1
V: TRBV18

CDR3: CASSQDLSGPFYEQYF
DNA: TGTGCCAGCAGCCAAGATCTGTCCGGACCCTTCTACGAGCAGTACTTC
size: many
J: TRBJ2-7
length: 16
D: NA
V: TRBV3-1

CDR3: CASKDAGTGSSPLHF
DNA: TGTGCCAGCAAAGACGCTGGGACAGGCAGTTCACCCCTCCACTTT
size: many
J: TRBJ1-6
length: 15
D: TRBD1
V: TRBV2

CDR3: CASSSRQGAGEQFF
DNA: TGTGCCAGCAGCTCTCGACAGGGGGCAGGGGAGCAGTTCTTC
size: NA
J: TRBJ2-1
length: 14
D: TRBD1
V: TRBV7-2

CDR3: CASSTGGSTEAFF
DNA: TGTGCCAGCAGCACAGGGGGGAGCACTGAAGCTTTCTTT
size: few
J: TRBJ1-1
length: 13
D: TRBD1
V: TRBV12-3/TRBV12-4